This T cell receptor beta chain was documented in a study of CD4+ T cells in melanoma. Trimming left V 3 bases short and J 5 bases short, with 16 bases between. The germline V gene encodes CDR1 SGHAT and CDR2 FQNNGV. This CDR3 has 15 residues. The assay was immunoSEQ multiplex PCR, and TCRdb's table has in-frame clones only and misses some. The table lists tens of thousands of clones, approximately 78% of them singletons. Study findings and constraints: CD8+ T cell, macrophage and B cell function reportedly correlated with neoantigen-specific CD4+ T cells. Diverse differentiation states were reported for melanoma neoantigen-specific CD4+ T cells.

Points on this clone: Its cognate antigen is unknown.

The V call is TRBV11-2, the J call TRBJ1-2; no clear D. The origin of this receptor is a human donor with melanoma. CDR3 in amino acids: CASSFTSRDGYGYTF. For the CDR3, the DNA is TGTGCCAGCAGCTTCACCAGCCGGGATGGGTATGGCTACACCTTC.